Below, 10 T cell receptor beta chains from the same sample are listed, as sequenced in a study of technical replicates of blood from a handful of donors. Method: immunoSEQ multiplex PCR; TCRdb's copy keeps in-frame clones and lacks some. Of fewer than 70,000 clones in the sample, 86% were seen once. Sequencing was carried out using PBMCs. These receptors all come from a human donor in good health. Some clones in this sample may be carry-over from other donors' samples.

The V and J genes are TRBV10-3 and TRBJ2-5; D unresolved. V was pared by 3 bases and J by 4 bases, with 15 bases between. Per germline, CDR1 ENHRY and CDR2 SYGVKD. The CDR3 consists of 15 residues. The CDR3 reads CAISDSGLTRETQYF. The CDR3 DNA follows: TGTGCCATCAGTGACTCAGGTCTTACGAGAGAGACCCAGTACTTC.

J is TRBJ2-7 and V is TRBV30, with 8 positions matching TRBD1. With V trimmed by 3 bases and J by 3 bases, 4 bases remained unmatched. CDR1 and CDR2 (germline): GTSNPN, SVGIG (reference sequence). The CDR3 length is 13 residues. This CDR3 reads CAWRKQGVYEQYF. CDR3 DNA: TGTGCCTGGAGGAAACAGGGGGTCTACGAGCAGTACTTC.

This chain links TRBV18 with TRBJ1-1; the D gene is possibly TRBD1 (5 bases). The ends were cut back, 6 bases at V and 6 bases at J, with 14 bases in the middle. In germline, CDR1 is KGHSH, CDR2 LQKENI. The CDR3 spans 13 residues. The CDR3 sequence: CASSPGPGAEAFF. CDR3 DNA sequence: TGTGCCAGCTCCCCAGGGCCAGGCGCTGAAGCTTTCTTT.

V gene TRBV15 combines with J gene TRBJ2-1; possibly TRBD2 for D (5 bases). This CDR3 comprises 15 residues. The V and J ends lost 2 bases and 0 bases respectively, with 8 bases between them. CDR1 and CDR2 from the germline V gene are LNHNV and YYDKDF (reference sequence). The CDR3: CATSRQADSYNEQFF. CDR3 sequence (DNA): TGTGCCACCAGCAGACAAGCGGACTCCTACAATGAGCAGTTCTTC.

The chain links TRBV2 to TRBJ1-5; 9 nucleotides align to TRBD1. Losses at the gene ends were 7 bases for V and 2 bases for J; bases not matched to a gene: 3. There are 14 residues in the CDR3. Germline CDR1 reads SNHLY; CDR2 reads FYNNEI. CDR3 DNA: TGTGCCAGCAAAACAGGGGGCGGCAATCAGCCCCAGCATTTT. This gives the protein CASKTGGGNQPQHF.

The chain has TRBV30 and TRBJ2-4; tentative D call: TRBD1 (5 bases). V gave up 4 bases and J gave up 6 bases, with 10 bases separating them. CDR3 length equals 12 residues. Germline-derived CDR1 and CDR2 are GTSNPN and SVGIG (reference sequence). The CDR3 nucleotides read TGTGCCTGGATAGGGGCAGGAAACATTCAGTACTTC. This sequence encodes CAWIGAGNIQYF.

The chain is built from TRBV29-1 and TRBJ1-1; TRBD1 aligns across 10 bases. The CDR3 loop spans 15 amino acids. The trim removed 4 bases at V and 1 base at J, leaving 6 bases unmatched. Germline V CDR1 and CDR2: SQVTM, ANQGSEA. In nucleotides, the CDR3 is TGCAGCGTTGGAACCCGGACAGGGGGGAACACTGAAGCTTTCTTT. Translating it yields CSVGTRTGGNTEAFF.

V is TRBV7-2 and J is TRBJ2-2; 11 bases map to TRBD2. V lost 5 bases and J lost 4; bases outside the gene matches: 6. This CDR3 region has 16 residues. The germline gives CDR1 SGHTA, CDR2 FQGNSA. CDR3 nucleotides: TGTGCCAGCAGCCGCCCGGGACTAGCGGTCACCGGGGAGCTGTTTTTT. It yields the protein CASSRPGLAVTGELFF.

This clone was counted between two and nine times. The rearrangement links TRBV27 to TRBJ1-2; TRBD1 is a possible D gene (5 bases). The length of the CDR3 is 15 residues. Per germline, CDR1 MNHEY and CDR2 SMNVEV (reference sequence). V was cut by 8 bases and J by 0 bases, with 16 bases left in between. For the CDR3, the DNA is TGTGCCAGCGGGGCCTCACGGCTCACTAACTATGGCTACACCTTC. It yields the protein CASGASRLTNYGYTF.

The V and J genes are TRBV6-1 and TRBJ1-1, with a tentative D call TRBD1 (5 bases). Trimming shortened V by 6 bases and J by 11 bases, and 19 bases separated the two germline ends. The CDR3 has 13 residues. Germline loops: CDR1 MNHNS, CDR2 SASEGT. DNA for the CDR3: TGTGCCAGCAGACTGAGACTTGGCGGGGGGGCTTTCTTT. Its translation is CASRLRLGGGAFF.